This T cell receptor beta chain was profiled in a study of breast tumors, draining lymph nodes, adjacent tissues. Study outcomes and limitations: Luminal-like breast cancer showed significantly higher tumor–nontumor repertoire similarity than basal-like. Data only fit, rather than demonstrated, lymph node origin of most tumor T cells.

This clonotype was recorded many times. The target antigen is unknown. TCRdb itself ran the multiplex PCR reads through MiXCR, one entry per CDR3 protein. The table includes 200,000 to 250,000 distinct CDR3 sequences, less than 40% detected once. Samples came from axillary lymph nodes draining the breast cancer. V lost 4 bases to trimming and J lost 1 base; unmatched junction nucleotides: 1. Germline-derived CDR1 and CDR2 are LNHDA and SQIVND (reference sequence). CDR3 size: 14 residues. J is TRBJ2-3 and V is TRBV19; TRBD1 aligns across 8 bases. The source of this sequence is a female donor with breast cancer. Some clones in this sample may be carry-over from other donors' samples. Sequenced input: axillary lymph node tissue. The CDR3 loop is CASSRGQGTDTQYF. The CDR3 nucleotides read TGTGCCAGTAGTAGGGGACAGGGCACAGATACGCAGTATTTT.